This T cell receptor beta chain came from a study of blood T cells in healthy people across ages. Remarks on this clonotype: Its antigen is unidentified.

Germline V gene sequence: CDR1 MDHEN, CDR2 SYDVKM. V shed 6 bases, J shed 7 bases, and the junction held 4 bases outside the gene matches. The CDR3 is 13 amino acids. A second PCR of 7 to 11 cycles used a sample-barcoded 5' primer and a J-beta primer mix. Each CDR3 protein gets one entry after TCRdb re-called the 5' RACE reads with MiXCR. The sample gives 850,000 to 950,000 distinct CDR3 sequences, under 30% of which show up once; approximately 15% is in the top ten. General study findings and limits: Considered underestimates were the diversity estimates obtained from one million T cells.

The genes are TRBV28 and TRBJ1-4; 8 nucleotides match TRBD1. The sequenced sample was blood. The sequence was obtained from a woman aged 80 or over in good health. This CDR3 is CASSGGTGEKLFF. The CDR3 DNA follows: TGTGCCAGCAGCGGGGGGACAGGTGAAAAACTGTTTTTT. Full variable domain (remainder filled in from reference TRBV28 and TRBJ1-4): DVKVTQSSRYLVKRTGEKVFLECVQDMDHENMFWYRQDPGLGLRLIYFSYDVKMKEKGDIPEGYSVSREKKERFSLILESASTNQTSMYLCASSGGTGEKLFFGSGTQLSVL.